Shown below are 2 T cell receptor beta chains from a single sample sequenced in a study of T-cell reconstitution after alpha-beta-depleted transplantation in children. Unique molecular identifiers were built into the TCRbeta library. From the PCR reads, TCRdb called clonotypes with MiXCR, one entry per CDR3 protein. Of 280,000 or so distinct CDR3 sequences listed, 11% are singletons. Source: peripheral blood, taken 180 days after TCRalphabeta/CD19-depleted stem cell transplant. Receptor source: a male patient between 2 and 10 years old who had a stem cell transplant for chronic granulomatous disease, so the T cells may come from the graft donor.

This clonotype was counted at least ten times. The chain combines TRBV30 with TRBJ1-5; D remains unclear. The V end lost 2 bases, the J end lost 5 bases, and 22 bases lay between the germline ends. This CDR3 comprises 17 residues. CDR1 and CDR2 from the germline V gene are GTSNPN and SVGIG (reference sequence). CDR3 protein: CAWSPRGQRRVDQPQHF. In DNA, the CDR3 is TGTGCCTGGAGTCCGCGGGGTCAAAGGCGGGTCGATCAGCCCCAGCATTTT.

The sample holds many counts of this clonotype. The J gene is TRBJ2-1, the V gene TRBV7-8, with 10 bases matching TRBD2. The CDR3 consists of 15 residues. Germline V gives CDR1 SGHVS, CDR2 FQNEAQ. J was trimmed by 6 bases and V by 1 base; bases with no gene match: 3. CDR3 in amino acids: CASSLESSGGNEQFF. As DNA, the CDR3 is TGTGCCAGCAGCTTAGAGTCTAGCGGGGGCAATGAGCAGTTCTTC. The variable domain in full, completed from reference TRBV7-8 and TRBJ2-1, reads GAGVSQSPRYKVAKRGQDVALRCDPISGHVSLFWYQQALGQGPEFLTYFQNEAQLDKSGLPSDRFFAERPEGSVSTLKIQRTQQEDSAVYLCASSLESSGGNEQFFGPGTRLTVL.